This T cell receptor (beta chain) is from a study of CD8 T cells in Susac syndrome. The study, taken as a whole, reports: TCR sequencing and HLA analysis covered a relatively small number of individuals.

TCR beta was sequenced from blood CD8+ and CD4+ T cells. Multiple sclerosis controls were treatment-naive patients with stable or active relapsing-remitting disease. The germline gives CDR1 SQVTM, CDR2 ANQGSEA. The CDR3 consists of 11 residues. Reverse transcription of about 0.5 to 1 ug RNA was carried out with random hexamers. Amplification of TCR beta CDR3 used immunoSEQ multiplex PCR across 54 Vbeta and 13 Jbeta. TCRdb independently ran MiXCR on the immunoSEQ multiplex PCR reads; one entry per CDR3 protein. The table lists about 180,000 distinct CDR3 sequences, approximately 93% of them singletons. Of note for this clonotype: Its specificity is not known. At one end the junction does not follow the germline gene, possibly because of a read error.

The chain is built from TRBV29-1 and TRBJ1-1; D possibly corresponds to TRBD1 (6 bases). The sample taken for sequencing was CD4+ T cells from PBMCs. The clonotype comes from a human donor with multiple sclerosis. The CDR3 coding sequence is TGCAGCGTTGAAGACCCAGGGGCCCCCATCTTT. Encoded protein: CSVEDPGAPIF.